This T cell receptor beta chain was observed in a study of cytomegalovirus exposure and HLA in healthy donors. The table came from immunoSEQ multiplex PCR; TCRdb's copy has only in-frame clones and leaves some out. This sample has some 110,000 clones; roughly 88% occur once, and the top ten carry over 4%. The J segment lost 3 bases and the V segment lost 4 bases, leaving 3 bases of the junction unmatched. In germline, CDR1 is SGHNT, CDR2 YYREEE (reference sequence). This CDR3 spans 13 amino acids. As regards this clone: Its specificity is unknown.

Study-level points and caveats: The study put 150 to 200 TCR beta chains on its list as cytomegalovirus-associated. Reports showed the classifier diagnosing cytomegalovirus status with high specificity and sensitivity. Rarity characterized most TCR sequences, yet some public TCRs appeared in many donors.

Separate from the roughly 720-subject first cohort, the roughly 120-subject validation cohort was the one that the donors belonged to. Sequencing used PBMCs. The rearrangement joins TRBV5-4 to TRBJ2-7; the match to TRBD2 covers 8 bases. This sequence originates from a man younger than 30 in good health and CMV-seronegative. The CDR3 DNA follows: TGTGCCAGCAGCCCGACTAGCGACTACGAGCAGTACTTC. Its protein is CASSPTSDYEQYF. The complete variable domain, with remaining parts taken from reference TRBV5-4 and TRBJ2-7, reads ETGVTQSPTHLIKTRGQQVTLRCSSQSGHNTVSWYQQALGQGPQFIFQYYREEENGRGNFPPRFSGLQFPNYSSELNVNALELDDSALYLCASSPTSDYEQYFGPGTRLTVT.